A selection of T cell receptor beta chains follows, all from one sample in a study of cytomegalovirus exposure and HLA in healthy donors. TCRdb's copy holds only in-frame clones and misses some; the assay was immunoSEQ multiplex PCR. The profile shows roughly 140,000 clones, around three quarters of them singletons. Sequencing input: PBMCs. The receptor source for this set is a man aged 40-49 years in good health and CMV-seropositive. The CDR3 runs from the conserved cysteine through the conserved F or W. The order of the fields is J gene, D gene, V gene, clone size, CDR3 DNA, CDR3 protein. D genes are given only for firm matches. Size values are once, few and many counts, or a class for expanded clones, and some rows have none.

>TRBJ1-5|.|TRBV5-1|.
TGCGCCAGCAGCTCAGGATATCCCAATCAGCCCCAGCATTTT
CASSSGYPNQPQHF
>TRBJ1-1|.|TRBV4-2|.
TGTGCCAGCAGAAGAGGAGCGAACACTGAAGCTTTCTTT
CASRRGANTEAFF
>TRBJ2-7|.|TRBV5-6|.
TGTGCCAGCAGCTTTGACAGTCCCTACGAGCAGTACTTC
CASSFDSPYEQYF
>TRBJ2-2|TRBD2|TRBV2|once
TGTGCCAGCAGGGAGGGACTAGCGGGAGGGCCGTTGGTCGGGGAGCTGTTTTTT
CASREGLAGGPLVGELFF
>TRBJ2-2|TRBD1|TRBV5-1|.
TGCGCCAGCAGCGAGATTTCTCTACAGGGGGCGTCCGGGGAGCTGTTTTTT
CASSEISLQGASGELFF
>TRBJ2-1|.|TRBV28|.
TGTGCCAGCAGTGTACCGGGGACCTACAATGAGCAGTTCTTC
CASSVPGTYNEQFF
>TRBJ2-1|.|TRBV15|once
TGTGCCACCAGGGAGGGGCCTATCCCTGGTGAGCAGTTCTTC
CATREGPIPGEQFF
>TRBJ1-1|TRBD1|TRBV5-1|.
TGCGCCAGCAGCCCCACAGGGGTCGACACTGAAGCTTTCTTT
CASSPTGVDTEAFF
>TRBJ2-1|TRBD1|TRBV11-2|once
TGTGCCAGCAGTCACTTCCGGGACAGTGAGCAGTTCTTC
CASSHFRDSEQFF
>TRBJ1-4|.|TRBV5-4|.
TGTGCCAGCAGCAGTGGATTGACAGCAGTAAATGAAAAACTGTTTTTT
CASSSGLTAVNEKLFF
>TRBJ1-4|.|TRBV6-1|.
TGTGCCAGCAGTGAAGCGTACAGGGCAACTAATGAAAAACTGTTTTTT
CASSEAYRATNEKLFF
>TRBJ1-2|.|TRBV7-2|.
TGTGCCAGCAGCGTTTGGGGGGGGGACACCTATAACTATGGCTACACCTTC
CASSVWGGDTYNYGYTF
>TRBJ2-1|TRBD2|TRBV2|few
TGTGCCAGCATTAGGACTAGCGGGGGTTACAATGAGCAGTTCTTC
CASIRTSGGYNEQFF
>TRBJ2-7|.|TRBV7-2|few
TGTGCCAGCAGCAGACAGAGGAACTACGAGCAGTACTTC
CASSRQRNYEQYF
>TRBJ2-7|TRBD1|TRBV7-9|few
TGTGCCAGCAGCCACCCGTCCGGGACAGGCGCAGCCTACGAGCAGTACTTC
CASSHPSGTGAAYEQYF
>TRBJ2-2|.|TRBV6-1|.
TGTGCCAGCAGTGAACAGGGACACGTCAACGCCGGGGAGCTGTTTTTT
CASSEQGHVNAGELFF
>TRBJ1-2|.|TRBV19|once
TGTGCCAGTAGTGAGTCGGAGCGGTTTAACTATGGCTACACCTTC
CASSESERFNYGYTF
>TRBJ1-5|TRBD1|TRBV7-4|.
TGTGCCAGCAGCTATTACACAGGGGGTCCGGGCCAGCCCCAGCATTTT
CASSYYTGGPGQPQHF
>TRBJ1-2|TRBD1|TRBV5-6|few
TGTGCCAGCAGCTGGGACAGGGTAGATCCCTACACCTTC
CASSWDRVDPYTF
>TRBJ1-2|.|TRBV7-2|.
TGTGCCAGCAGCTTGGGGCGGGACCCCTATATCTATGGCTACACCTTC
CASSLGRDPYIYGYTF
>TRBJ1-1|TRBD1|TRBV6-1|few
TGTGCGTCCGACAGGGCCAACACTGAAGCTTTCTTT
CASDRANTEAFF
>TRBJ2-7|TRBD1|TRBV10-3|.
TGTGCCATCACCCAAGACCCCGGACAGGGTTCTCCCTACGAGCAGTACTTC
CAITQDPGQGSPYEQYF
>TRBJ2-1|TRBD2|TRBV7-9|.
TGTGCCAGCAGCTCGGGGACTAGCGGGAGGGGCATCCATGAGCAGTTCTTC
CASSSGTSGRGIHEQFF
>TRBJ1-6|TRBD1|TRBV7-6|.
TGTGCCAGCAGCTTAGCGGGACAGAATTCACCCCTCCACTTT
CASSLAGQNSPLHF
>TRBJ2-1|TRBD1|TRBV6-1|.
TGTGCCAGCAGGATGGCAGGGGGTTCCTACAATGAGCAGTTCTTC
CASRMAGGSYNEQFF
>TRBJ2-5|.|TRBV7-2|few
TGTGCCAGCAGCGGGACTGTATGGGAGCAGTACTTC
CASSGTVWEQYF
>TRBJ1-5|.|TRBV29-1|once
TGCAGCGTTGCTTCCCCCGAGGACAGCCTGCAGCCCCAGCATTTT
CSVASPEDSLQPQHF
>TRBJ1-4|.|TRBV19|once
TGTGCCAGTAGTATAATGGGGGCGAGCAATGAAAAACTGTTTTTT
CASSIMGASNEKLFF
>TRBJ2-2|.|TRBV29-1|.
TGCAGCGCACTACTCGTCGGCGGGGAGCTGTTTTTT
CSALLVGGELFF
>TRBJ1-2|.|TRBV19|.
TGTGCCAGTAGTCCTAGCATTTATGGCTACACCTTC
CASSPSIYGYTF
>TRBJ1-1|TRBD1|TRBV19|.
TGTGCCAGTAAACGACAGGGGGCGGCTGAAGCTTTCTTT
CASKRQGAAEAFF
>TRBJ1-1|.|TRBV19|.
TGTGCCAGTAGTCTCGGGCGGGGGATGAACACTGAAGCTTTCTTT
CASSLGRGMNTEAFF
>TRBJ1-4|TRBD1|TRBV10-1|.
TGCGCCAGAACAAAACAGGGGGCGAATGAAAAACTGTTTTTT
CARTKQGANEKLFF
>TRBJ2-3|TRBD1|TRBV5-1|.
TGCGCCAGCAGCTCCGGGACAGGCTCCACAGATACGCAGTATTTT
CASSSGTGSTDTQYF